These T cell receptor beta chains were read from a single sample in a study of beta chain features in type 1 diabetes. The protocol was immunoSEQ multiplex PCR, while the TCRdb copy is restricted to in-frame clones and leaves out a portion. The sample includes 350,000 or so clones, 15% to 20% of them seen just once. Sequences were obtained from naive CD4+ T cells from blood. Source of these receptors: a young woman in good health. CDR3s include the opening cysteine and the closing phenylalanine or tryptophan. D genes are given only for firm matches. Clone size is not always given. Where it is, it says once, few, many or a class for expanded clones.

>-|TRBJ1-1|TRBD1|TRBV4-2
TGTGCCAGCAGCCAAGATGGTTATCTACAGGGGGGGGACACTGAAGCTTTCTTT
CASSQDGYLQGGDTEAFF
>few|TRBJ1-5|-|TRBV19
TGTGCCAGTAGTAATAAGGGGCTAAGCAATCAGCCCCAGCATTTT
CASSNKGLSNQPQHF
>few|TRBJ2-5|-|TRBV27
TGTGCCAGCGCTAACCCCAGGACAGTGCAAGAGACCCAGTACTTC
CASANPRTVQETQYF
>-|TRBJ2-1|TRBD1|TRBV4-2
TGTGCCAGCAGCCGGTTAGGACAGGTGGTATACAATGAGCAGTTCTTC
CASSRLGQVVYNEQFF
>few|TRBJ2-5|-|TRBV2
TGTGCCAGCAGTGAGAGGGAGACCCAGTACTTC
CASSERETQYF
>-|TRBJ2-3|TRBD2|TRBV4-1
TGCGCCAGCAGCCATCGGACTAGCGGGAGAGAAGATACGCAGTATTTT
CASSHRTSGREDTQYF
>few|TRBJ2-5|-|TRBV30
TGTGCCTGGAGTGCTCGGGGGGAGACCCAGTACTTC
CAWSARGETQYF
>few|TRBJ2-3|TRBD2|TRBV29-1
TGCAGCGTTGAACCCCGACTAGCGGGAGCCGAAACAGATACGCAGTATTTT
CSVEPRLAGAETDTQYF
>-|TRBJ2-3|TRBD2|TRBV12-5
TGTGCTAGTGGCCAACTCAGCGGGAGTCGGACAGATACGCAGTATTTT
CASGQLSGSRTDTQYF
>-|TRBJ1-2|-|TRBV28
TGTGCCAGCACATTCTCCGGGAGCCGCGACCTCTATGGCTACACCTTC
CASTFSGSRDLYGYTF
>few|TRBJ2-7|TRBD1|TRBV5-1
TGCGCCAGCAGCTCATCCGGGACAGTCTCCTACGAGCAGTACTTC
CASSSSGTVSYEQYF
>few|TRBJ2-7|TRBD2|TRBV6-5
TGTGCCAGCAGTCGATTCATTAGCGGGTCCTACGAGCAGTACTTC
CASSRFISGSYEQYF
>few|TRBJ1-2|-|TRBV5-4
TGTGCCAGCAGCTTACGAGGGCTCTATGGCTACACCTTC
CASSLRGLYGYTF
>-|TRBJ2-1|-|TRBV30
TGTGCCTTCCCTCGGGACTCCTACAATGAGCAGTTCTTC
CAFPRDSYNEQFF
>few|TRBJ2-7|TRBD1|TRBV30
TGTGCCTGGAGTAGACCGGGACAGGGGTTCTACGAGCAGTACTTC
CAWSRPGQGFYEQYF
>-|TRBJ2-7|-|TRBV1
TGCACCAGCAGCCACCGGACTAGCCGAAGCTCCTACGAGCAGTACTTC
CTSSHRTSRSSYEQYF
>few|TRBJ2-7|-|TRBV6-1
TGTGCCAGCAGTGACTTGACAGGTGACCAGATGTGGTACTTC
CASSDLTGDQMWYF
>-|TRBJ1-1|TRBD1|TRBV2
TGTGCCAGCAGTGCACAGGGGGGGACTGAAGCTTTCTTT
CASSAQGGTEAFF
>-|TRBJ1-1|TRBD1|TRBV30
TGTGCCTGGAGAGGGGACAGGGGGACTGAAGCTTTCTTT
CAWRGDRGTEAFF
>-|TRBJ1-2|TRBD1|TRBV6-5
TGTGCCAGCAGTCCCGACAGGGTGAATGGCTACACCTTC
CASSPDRVNGYTF
>few|TRBJ1-5|TRBD1|TRBV2
TGTGCCAGCAACAGGGGGAGCAATCAGCCCCAGCATTTT
CASNRGSNQPQHF
>-|TRBJ2-3|TRBD2|TRBV5-4
TGTGCCAGCAGCCCCGGGGGGGAACTAGCGGCAGATACGCAGTATTTT
CASSPGGELAADTQYF
>-|TRBJ2-5|-|TRBV4-2
TGTGCCAGCAGCCCAGGGGGCGAAGCGGGGGGCCAAGAGACCCAGTACTTC
CASSPGGEAGGQETQYF
>-|TRBJ1-5|-|TRBV12-2
TGTGCAAGTCGCTTAGGGGGACAGGGCCACCTTCAGCCCCAGCATTTT
CASRLGGQGHLQPQHF
>-|TRBJ2-1|TRBD2|TRBV13
TGTGCCAGCAGCTTAGAGGGGCGGCTAGCGGGAGGTCAAATTTACAATGAGCAGTTCTTC
CASSLEGRLAGGQIYNEQFF
>few|TRBJ2-5|TRBD2|TRBV7-2
TGTGCCAGCAGCTTAGCGTCGGGGGGGGCCGAGACCCAGTACTTC
CASSLASGGAETQYF
>-|TRBJ2-6|-|TRBV19
TGTGCCAGTAGTATACTCAGGGCAAGCTCTGGGGCCAACGTCCTGACTTTC
CASSILRASSGANVLTF
>once|TRBJ1-2|-|TRBV30
TGTGCCTGGAGCTCGGGGGGATATGGCTACACCTTC
CAWSSGGYGYTF
>few|TRBJ2-2|-|TRBV11-3
TGTGCCAGCAGCCCTGGCTGGGGCCAGGGGAACACCGGGGAGCTGTTTTTT
CASSPGWGQGNTGELFF
>few|TRBJ2-3|-|TRBV13
TGTGCCAGCAGCTTAGAAGGGAGGGGGACTGGTACGCAGTATTTT
CASSLEGRGTGTQYF
>few|TRBJ2-6|TRBD1|TRBV2
TGTGCCAGCGACAGGGCTGGGGCCAACGTCCTGACTTTC
CASDRAGANVLTF
>-|TRBJ2-7|TRBD2|TRBV18
TGTGCCAGCTCACCACTAGCGGGGGGGCCGGGCGAGCAGTACTTC
CASSPLAGGPGEQYF
>few|TRBJ1-2|-|TRBV7-9
TGTGCCAGCAGCCCCCAGGGGTCTAATGGCTACACCTTC
CASSPQGSNGYTF
>-|TRBJ1-2|-|TRBV4-2
TGTGCCAGCAGCCCTTTGGGGGCCGGCTACACCTTC
CASSPLGAGYTF
>-|TRBJ2-1|-|TRBV6-5
TGTGCCAGCAATCAACAAGAACCGCAATCTGAGCAGTTCTTC
CASNQQEPQSEQFF
>-|TRBJ2-1|TRBD1|TRBV19
TGTGCCAGCCAGGACAGGGGGAGGACACAGAGCAATGAGCAGTTCTTC
CASQDRGRTQSNEQFF
>few|TRBJ1-2|TRBD1|TRBV7-3
TGTGCCAGCAGCTCCCCGACAGGGGAAGACTACACCTTC
CASSSPTGEDYTF
>-|TRBJ2-7|TRBD2|TRBV7-3
TGTGCCAGCAGCCAGAGCGGGAGCTCCTACGAGCAGTACTTC
CASSQSGSSYEQYF
>-|TRBJ2-7|TRBD2|TRBV2
TGTGCCAGCAAGGGCGGGGGGTCCTACGAGCAGTACTTC
CASKGGGSYEQYF
>few|TRBJ2-3|-|TRBV10-3
TGTGCCATCAGTGGGCAGGGAACGGGAGATACGCAGTATTTT
CAISGQGTGDTQYF
>few|TRBJ2-1|-|TRBV11-3
TGTGCCAGCAGCCCAGGGGCAGGGACCAATGAGCAGTTCTTC
CASSPGAGTNEQFF
>few|TRBJ2-7|TRBD2|TRBV4-2
TGTGCCAGCAGCCAAAGGACTAGCTTTACCTCCTACGAGCAGTACTTC
CASSQRTSFTSYEQYF
>few|TRBJ2-5|-|TRBV25-1
TGTGCCAGCTCCAGGGGCCAGGGGAAAGAGACCCAGTACTTC
CASSRGQGKETQYF
>-|TRBJ2-1|-|TRBV5-1
TGCGCCAGCAGCTCGGGGGAGAGTTACAATGAGCAGTTCTTC
CASSSGESYNEQFF
>few|TRBJ1-2|-|TRBV7-9
TGTGCCAGCAGCTTGGTCTTACGAGGGGGCTACACCTTC
CASSLVLRGGYTF
>-|TRBJ2-5|TRBD1|TRBV7-3
TGTGCCAGCAGCCAGACAGGGATGGAGACCCAGTACTTC
CASSQTGMETQYF
>-|TRBJ1-2|-|TRBV7-2
TGTGCCAGCAGCGTCCGGGCGGGGAATAACTATGGCTACACCTTC
CASSVRAGNNYGYTF
>-|TRBJ1-5|-|TRBV10-3
TGTGCCATCAGTGAGGGGAGTGATCAGCCCCAGCATTTT
CAISEGSDQPQHF
>-|TRBJ1-5|-|TRBV2
TGTGCCAGCAGTGAAGAGCACAGGGATCAGCCCCAGCATTTT
CASSEEHRDQPQHF
>few|TRBJ2-1|-|TRBV5-1
TGCGCCAGCAGCTTGGGGGGGCACTCCTACAATGAGCAGTTCTTC
CASSLGGHSYNEQFF